One sample yielded the 30 T cell receptor beta chains listed below, sequenced in a study of human T cells and chemical hapten exposure. Time point: healthy volunteer bleed at 2 weeks. The authors' total RNA extraction used unfractionated whole blood. TCRdb itself ran the RACE reads through MiXCR, one entry per CDR3 protein. The table lists 50,000 or so distinct CDR3 sequences, roughly 4.1% of them singletons. Sequencing was carried out using whole blood. Receptors were obtained from a human donor in good health. Some clones in this sample may be carry-over from other donors' samples.

This chain joins TRBV20-1 and TRBJ1-6; no definite D call. V was pared by 0 bases and J by 0 bases, with 15 bases between. CDR3 length equals 18 residues. Germline values: CDR1 DFQATT, CDR2 SNEGSKA (reference sequence). The CDR3 spells CSARDSSGSSSYNSPLHF. The CDR3 coding sequence is TGCAGTGCTAGAGATTCCTCAGGCAGTAGCTCCTATAATTCACCCCTCCACTTT.

About this clonotype: This may come from a read error, since a much larger clone is one base off. The chain links TRBV29-1 to TRBJ1-1; unclear D gene. Germline loops: CDR1 SQVTM, CDR2 ANQGSEA. CDR3 length: 10 residues. V was shortened by 4 bases and J by 4 bases, with 4 bases between the two germline ends. DNA of the CDR3: TGCAGCGTTGTCCCCACTGAAGCTTTCTTT. As protein: CSVVPTEAFF.

This clonotype was counted a few times. V usage is TRBV29-1 and J usage is TRBJ1-4; no definite D call. Germline CDR1 is SQVTM and CDR2 is ANQGSEA. Trimming cost V 3 bases and J 8 bases, with 7 bases left between them. This CDR3 is built from 11 residues. The CDR3, as DNA: TGCAGCGTTGACGGAGGAGAAAAACTGTTTTTT. It encodes CSVDGGEKLFF.

The rearrangement links TRBV9 to TRBJ1-2; tentatively, D is TRBD1 (5 bases). CDR1 and CDR2 (germline): SGDLS, YYNGEE. The V end lost 2 bases, the J end lost 2 bases, and 13 bases lay between the germline ends. The CDR3 is 15 residues long. CDR3 in amino acids: CASSVGVGQNYGYTF. The CDR3 DNA reads TGTGCCAGCAGCGTCGGAGTAGGACAAAACTATGGCTACACCTTC.

This clonotype has at least ten counts. The J gene is TRBJ2-3, the V gene TRBV5-1; maybe TRBD2 (6 bases). V gave up 4 bases and J gave up 1 base, with 19 bases separating them. Per germline, CDR1 SGHRS and CDR2 YFSETQ. The CDR3 is 17 residues long. The CDR3 nucleotides read TGCGCCAGCAGCCGGGGACTCCAGGTTCCTGGCACAGATACGCAGTATTTT. Translation gives CASSRGLQVPGTDTQYF. Combining the CDR3 with reference TRBV5-1 and TRBJ2-3 gives the whole variable domain KAGVTQTPRYLIKTRGQQVTLSCSPISGHRSVSWYQQTPGQGLQFLFEYFSETQRNKGNFPGRFSGRQFSNSRSEMNVSTLELGDSALYLCASSRGLQVPGTDTQYFGPGTRLTVL.

In its sample, this clonotype was seen many times. V is TRBV28 and J is TRBJ1-1; TRBD1 might be the D (5 bases). CDR1 and CDR2 from the germline V gene are MDHEN and SYDVKM. Trimming left V 6 bases short and J 0 bases short, with 8 bases between. CDR3 length equals 13 residues. The DNA of the CDR3 is TGTGCCAGCAGCGAGGGACTGAACACTGAAGCTTTCTTT. The encoded protein is CASSEGLNTEAFF.

This clonotype was detected many times. CDR3 in DNA: TGTGCCACCAGCAGAGATCTAGGGAACACTGAAGCTTTCTTT. Translation gives CATSRDLGNTEAFF. V is TRBV15 and J is TRBJ1-1; the D is unclear. Germline V gives CDR1 LNHNV, CDR2 YYDKDF (reference sequence). There are 14 residues in the CDR3. The germline V and J ends were trimmed by 0 bases and 1 base, with 6 bases remaining between them.

This clonotype was recorded at least ten times. The gene calls are TRBV6-2 or TRBV6-3 and TRBJ1-1, with a weak D call TRBD1 (5 bases). This CDR3 contains 16 residues. V was cut by 6 bases and J by 0 bases, with 17 bases left in between. Germline assignment: CDR1 MNHEY and CDR2 SVGEGT. The CDR3 sequence is CASRRGHSVMNTEAFF. The CDR3, as DNA: TGTGCCAGCAGGAGGGGCCATTCCGTGATGAACACTGAAGCTTTCTTT.

This clonotype was detected many times. The chain joins TRBV29-1 to TRBJ2-2; the D gene is possibly TRBD1 (5 bases). In germline, CDR1 is SQVTM, CDR2 ANQGSEA. V gave up 5 bases and J gave up 3 bases, with 10 bases separating them. CDR3 length equals 13 residues. In nucleotides, the CDR3 is TGCAGCGTTTACAGGTCGTACACCGGGGAGCTGTTTTTT. It translates to CSVYRSYTGELFF.

At least ten counts were recorded for this clonotype. The chain couples TRBV20-1 to TRBJ2-4, with a tentative D call TRBD2 (6 bases). Germline lookup yields CDR1 DFQATT and CDR2 SNEGSKA (reference sequence). Trimming pared 7 bases from V and 7 bases from J, leaving 17 bases between. CDR3 size: 13 residues. For the CDR3, the DNA is TGCAGTGTGGGCATTGGGGACTCCAACATTCAGTACTTC. Residues: CSVGIGDSNIQYF.

This clonotype was observed at least ten times. The chain combines TRBV4-1 with TRBJ2-1; TRBD2 matches at 7 bases. The CDR3 is made up of 17 amino acids. Trimming removed 4 bases from V and 6 bases from J; junction bases left unmatched: 15. Germline lookup yields CDR1 MGHRA and CDR2 YSYEKL. This CDR3 reads CASSLSFGGTNRNEQFF. The CDR3 DNA reads as TGCGCCAGCAGCCTATCTTTCGGGGGGACTAATCGCAATGAGCAGTTCTTC.

This clonotype was seen a handful of times. This CDR3 is CASSGFGNTIYF. For the CDR3, the DNA is TGTGCCAGCAGCGGATTCGGAAACACCATATATTTT. This chain joins TRBV7-9 and TRBJ1-3, with D hard to call. The CDR3 is 12 residues long. Trimming took off 5 bases at V and 4 bases at J, with 6 bases between the two ends. From germline, CDR1 is SEHNR and CDR2 FQNEAQ (reference sequence). Supplemented by reference TRBV7-9 and TRBJ1-3, the full variable domain reads DTGVSQNPRHKITKRGQNVTFRCDPISEHNRLYWYRQTLGQGPEFLTYFQNEAQLEKSRLLSDRFSAERPKGSFSTLEIQRTEQGDSAMYLCASSGFGNTIYFGEGSWLTVV.

The table lists this clonotype with many counts. This rearrangement joins TRBV6-5 to TRBJ1-2; 7 bases align to TRBD1. Trimming removed 2 bases from V and 4 bases from J; junction bases left unmatched: 7. CDR3 length equals 15 residues. Germline CDR1 MNHEY, CDR2 SVGAGI. The CDR3 sequence is CASSYARQGAYGYTF. The CDR3 region has the DNA TGTGCCAGCAGTTACGCGAGACAGGGTGCCTATGGCTACACCTTC.

The rearrangement joins TRBV5-1 to TRBJ1-5, with 9 bases aligning to TRBD1. V lost 4 bases and J lost 5; bases outside the gene matches: 13. The CDR3 runs 17 residues. Germline loops: CDR1 SGHRS, CDR2 YFSETQ. The CDR3 DNA sequence: TGCGCCAGCAGCGAATATGCACAGGGGGCGAAGGATCAGCCCCAGCATTTT. This encodes CASSEYAQGAKDQPQHF.

This clonotype was seen ten or more times. The chain links TRBV28 to TRBJ1-1, with a tentative D call TRBD1 (5 bases). The CDR3 is made up of 14 amino acids. With 3 bases removed from V and 0 bases from J, the gap between germline ends came to 8 bases. The germline V gene encodes CDR1 MDHEN and CDR2 SYDVKM. Here the CDR3 reads CASSFRGMNTEAFF. DNA of the CDR3: TGTGCCAGCAGTTTCCGGGGGATGAACACTGAAGCTTTCTTT. Using reference TRBV28 and TRBJ1-1 for the parts outside the CDR3, the full variable domain is DVKVTQSSRYLVKRTGEKVFLECVQDMDHENMFWYRQDPGLGLRLIYFSYDVKMKEKGDIPEGYSVSREKKERFSLILESASTNQTSMYLCASSFRGMNTEAFFGQGTRLTVV.

This clonotype was recorded a few times. The chain uses TRBV7-9 and TRBJ1-1; TRBD1 is a possible D gene (5 bases). The germline gives CDR1 SEHNR, CDR2 FQNEAQ (reference sequence). The germline V and J ends were trimmed by 2 bases and 3 bases, with 13 bases remaining between them. This CDR3 is 15 amino acids long. DNA of the CDR3: TGTGCCAGCAGCTTAACGCGGGTAGGGGACACTGAAGCTTTCTTT. Translating gives CASSLTRVGDTEAFF. The full variable domain, its missing parts supplied by reference TRBV7-9 and TRBJ1-1, is DTGVSQNPRHKITKRGQNVTFRCDPISEHNRLYWYRQTLGQGPEFLTYFQNEAQLEKSRLLSDRFSAERPKGSFSTLEIQRTEQGDSAMYLCASSLTRVGDTEAFFGQGTRLTVV.

The chain carries TRBV2 and TRBJ1-1; D is possibly TRBD1 (5 bases). This CDR3 is built from 16 residues. V dropped 5 bases and J dropped 4 bases, with 20 bases sitting between them. CDR1 SNHLY and CDR2 FYNNEI come from the germline V gene. The chain's CDR3 is CASSQPGGGSSTEAFF. CDR3 nucleotides: TGTGCCAGCAGTCAACCGGGGGGGGGTAGTAGCACTGAAGCTTTCTTT.

This clonotype was recorded many times. The chain recombines TRBV28 with TRBJ2-6; tentative D call: TRBD1 (6 bases). CDR3 length equals 15 residues. CDR1 MDHEN and CDR2 SYDVKM come from the germline V gene. V lost 2 bases and J 2 bases, leaving 7 bases between the germline ends. CDR3 nucleotides: TGTGCCAGCAGTTTAGGGGGCACTGGGGCCAACGTCCTGACTTTC. Protein product: CASSLGGTGANVLTF.

This clonotype came up many times. The gene calls are TRBV12-3 or TRBV12-4 and TRBJ2-3; D remains unclear. The CDR3 sequence is 14 residues long. Trimming took off 6 bases at V and 10 bases at J, with 20 bases between the two ends. DNA for the CDR3: TGTGCCAGCAGGGGCCGGACGCCTGGCGCCCCGCAGTATTTT. Encoded protein: CASRGRTPGAPQYF.

The DNA of the CDR3 is TGTGCCAGCAAAGTCGGCGGGAGTTTTCAAGATACGCAGTATTTT. Translating gives CASKVGGSFQDTQYF. J is TRBJ2-3 and V is TRBV2, with 7 positions matching TRBD2. CDR1 is SNHLY and CDR2 is FYNNEI in the germline V gene. This CDR3 comprises 15 residues. V lost 7 bases, J lost 5 bases, and 12 bases stayed unmatched.

In its sample, this clonotype was seen a few times. V usage is TRBV28 and J usage is TRBJ2-6; D is unclear. The CDR3 has 19 residues. Trimming took 4 bases from V and 2 from J, leaving 21 bases between them. Germline-derived CDR1 and CDR2 are MDHEN and SYDVKM. CDR3 coding DNA: TGTGCCAGCAGTTCCTTGGGCAACACCCAAAAAACTGGGGCCAACGTCCTGACTTTC. Translated: CASSSLGNTQKTGANVLTF.

The rearrangement joins TRBV7-8 to TRBJ1-1, with a tentative D call TRBD1 (5 bases). Germline CDR1 and CDR2: SGHVS and FQNEAQ. This CDR3 has 17 residues. The V end lost 1 base, the J end lost 1 base, and 16 bases lay between the germline ends. Here the CDR3 reads CASSLVFTGQANTEAFF. As DNA, the CDR3 is TGTGCCAGCAGCTTAGTCTTTACGGGGCAGGCGAACACTGAAGCTTTCTTT.

This clonotype occurred many times. The rearrangement links TRBV30 to TRBJ2-7; TRBD1 aligns across 9 bases. This CDR3 contains 12 residues. V was pared by 4 bases and J by 9 bases, with 7 bases of the junction left unmatched. Germline V gene data show CDR1 as GTSNPN and CDR2 as SVGIG (reference sequence). The CDR3 sequence is CAWKDRGVGQYF. The CDR3 bases are TGTGCCTGGAAGGACAGGGGAGTAGGGCAGTACTTC.

In its sample, this clonotype was seen a few times. This sequence joins TRBV13 and TRBJ2-1; perhaps D is TRBD1 or TRBD2 (7 bases each). CDR1 is PRHDT, CDR2 FYEKMQ, per germline (reference sequence). The CDR3 has 17 residues. V was pared by 1 base and J by 0 bases, with 13 bases between. CDR3: CASSLDQGGSSYNEQFF. The CDR3, as DNA: TGTGCCAGCAGCTTAGACCAGGGGGGGAGCTCCTACAATGAGCAGTTCTTC. Drawing the rest from reference TRBV13 and TRBJ2-1, the complete variable domain is AAGVIQSPRHLIKEKRETATLKCYPIPRHDTVYWYQQGPGQDPQFLISFYEKMQSDKGSIPDRFSAQQFSDYHSELNMSSLELGDSALYFCASSLDQGGSSYNEQFFGPGTRLTVL.

The sample holds a few counts of this clonotype. V is TRBV6-1 and J is TRBJ1-2; D ambiguous. This CDR3 spans 14 amino acids. The germline gives CDR1 MNHNS, CDR2 SASEGT. Trimming removed 6 bases at V and 4 bases at J, with 15 bases between. The CDR3, as DNA: TGTGCCAGCAGCCTATCTAAGCAATCCTATGGCTACACCTTC. Its protein is CASSLSKQSYGYTF.

This clonotype was seen repeatedly, ten times or more. Written as DNA, the CDR3 is TGTGCCAGCAGTCGGACGTCTAACTATGGCTACACCTTC. This gives the protein CASSRTSNYGYTF. The V and J genes are TRBV7-9 and TRBJ1-2; no firm D call. The CDR3 has 13 amino acids. Trimming cost V 6 bases and J 0 bases, with 8 bases left between them. CDR1 and CDR2 from the germline V gene are SEHNR and FQNEAQ (reference sequence).

This clonotype was found a few times. The chain is built from TRBV7-9 and TRBJ1-4, with 8 positions matching TRBD1. The V gene's germline CDR1 is SEHNR and CDR2 FQNEAQ (reference sequence). The CDR3 spans 14 residues. Germline trimming cut 5 bases from V and 8 bases from J; bases unmatched to any gene: 7. The CDR3 region has the DNA TGTGCCAGCAGCCGGACAGGGTCGGGGGAAAAACTGTTTTTT. It translates to CASSRTGSGEKLFF.

Many counts were recorded for this clonotype. The chain employs TRBV28 and TRBJ2-1, with 8 positions matching TRBD1. J lost 9 bases, V lost 3 bases, and 10 bases had no gene match. This CDR3 region has 15 residues. In germline, CDR1 is MDHEN, CDR2 SYDVKM. CDR3 bases: TGTGCCAGCAGTTTTACCGCGTCAGGGGGCGGTGAGCAGTTCTTC. Protein product: CASSFTASGGGEQFF.

The V and J genes are TRBV27 and TRBJ2-4; D possibly corresponds to TRBD2 (5 bases). CDR1 and CDR2 (germline): MNHEY, SMNVEV (reference sequence). V was cut by 3 bases and J by 9 bases, with 6 bases left in between. The CDR3 contains 11 residues. CDR3 bases: TGTGCCAGCAGTTTGGGAGCCATTCAGTACTTC. It translates to CASSLGAIQYF.

The sample holds many counts of this clonotype. The gene calls are TRBV7-3 and TRBJ1-1; D is undetermined. CDR3 length: 14 amino acids. Trimming took 3 bases from V and 3 from J, leaving 11 bases between them. The V gene's germline CDR1 is SGHTA and CDR2 FQGTGA. CDR3 protein: CASSLKVRDTEAFF. The CDR3 nucleotides read TGTGCCAGCAGCTTGAAGGTTCGGGACACTGAAGCTTTCTTT. The full variable domain, its missing parts supplied by reference TRBV7-3 and TRBJ1-1, is GAGVSQTPSNKVTEKGKYVELRCDPISGHTALYWYRQSLGQGPEFLIYFQGTGAADDSGLPNDRFFAVRPEGSVSTLKIQRTERGDSAVYLCASSLKVRDTEAFFGQGTRLTVV.